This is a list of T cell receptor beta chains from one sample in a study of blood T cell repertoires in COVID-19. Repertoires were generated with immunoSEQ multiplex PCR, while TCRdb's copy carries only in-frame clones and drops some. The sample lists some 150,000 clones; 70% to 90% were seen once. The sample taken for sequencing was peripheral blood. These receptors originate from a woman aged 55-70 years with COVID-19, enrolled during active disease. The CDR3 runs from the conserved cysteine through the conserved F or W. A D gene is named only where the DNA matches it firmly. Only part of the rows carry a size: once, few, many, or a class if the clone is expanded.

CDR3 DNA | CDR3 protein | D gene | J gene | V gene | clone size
TGTGCCAGCAGGGCGACCTGGGCTGGTGAGCAGTTCTTC | CASRATWAGEQFF | - | TRBJ2-1 | TRBV6-5 | -
TGTGCCAGCTCACCTATTGTAACAGCTAACACCGGGGAGCTGTTTTTT | CASSPIVTANTGELFF | - | TRBJ2-2 | TRBV18 | -
TGTGCCAGCAGCTCCTGGGGGGGACAGGGCACAGATACGCAGTATTTT | CASSSWGGQGTDTQYF | - | TRBJ2-3 | TRBV7-3 | -
TGTGCCAGCAGTGTTCAGGGGGCGAGCAATCAGCCCCAGCATTTT | CASSVQGASNQPQHF | TRBD1 | TRBJ1-5 | TRBV2 | -
TGCGCCAGCAGCGTTCAGGGGGACTCTGGAAACACCATATATTTT | CASSVQGDSGNTIYF | TRBD1 | TRBJ1-3 | TRBV5-1 | -
TGTGCCAGCAGTGTGACAGGGTGGGAAGATACGCAGTATTTT | CASSVTGWEDTQYF | TRBD1 | TRBJ2-3 | TRBV6-4 | -
TGTGCCACCAGCAGGGACAGGGGAAGGGCTATTGGCTACACCTTC | CATSRDRGRAIGYTF | TRBD1 | TRBJ1-2 | TRBV15 | -
TGTGCCAGCAGTGTCCAAGGAGCGAACACTGAAGCTTTCTTT | CASSVQGANTEAFF | - | TRBJ1-1 | TRBV27 | -
TGTGCCAGCAGTGAAGCTCAAAGCGAAAAGGGGGATGGCTACACCTTC | CASSEAQSEKGDGYTF | - | TRBJ1-2 | TRBV2 | -
TGTGCCAGCAGCGTCACAGGGATGGGCGAGCAGTACTTC | CASSVTGMGEQYF | - | TRBJ2-7 | TRBV9 | -
TGTGCCACCAGCCCCAACAGAAAATATGGCTACACCTTC | CATSPNRKYGYTF | - | TRBJ1-2 | TRBV15 | once
TGCAGCGTTTGTCGGGGGTCCAATGAAAAACTGTTTTTT | CSVCRGSNEKLFF | - | TRBJ1-4 | TRBV29-1 | -
TGTGCCAGCAGCCCGAGGGACAGCGAAGCTTTCTTT | CASSPRDSEAFF | TRBD1 | TRBJ1-1 | TRBV7-8 | -
TGTGCCAGCAGTCTCCCGACAGGGAAAGGAAACACTGAAGCTTTCTTT | CASSLPTGKGNTEAFF | TRBD1 | TRBJ1-1 | TRBV28 | -
TGTGCCAGCAGCTTCCAGGAGGGCACTGAAGCTTTCTTT | CASSFQEGTEAFF | - | TRBJ1-1 | TRBV11-2 | -
TGTGCCTGGAGTCGAAGCGGGGGTACGGAGACCCAGTACTTC | CAWSRSGGTETQYF | TRBD2 | TRBJ2-5 | TRBV30 | -
TGTGCCAGCAGCCCCCGACAGGGGGCCACCGGGGAGCTGTTTTTT | CASSPRQGATGELFF | TRBD1 | TRBJ2-2 | TRBV9 | -
TGTGCCAGTAGTATACAGGGAATGGATGAGCAGTTCTTC | CASSIQGMDEQFF | - | TRBJ2-1 | TRBV19 | -
TGTGCCAGCAGCCAAGCGGGATTACAGGGGGAGACCCAGTACTTC | CASSQAGLQGETQYF | TRBD1 | TRBJ2-5 | TRBV3-1/TRBV3-2 | -
TGTGCCATCAGACCAAGGGGGGGTGCGGATACGCAGTATTTT | CAIRPRGGADTQYF | - | TRBJ2-3 | TRBV10-3 | -
TGTGCCAGCAGCCTTAGGGGCGGGGGTGAAGCTTTCTTT | CASSLRGGGEAFF | - | TRBJ1-1 | TRBV5-4 | -
TGCGCCAGCAGCTTAACGGGGAACACTCAGAACACTGAAGCTTTCTTT | CASSLTGNTQNTEAFF | - | TRBJ1-1 | TRBV5-1 | few
TGTGCCAGCAGGAGGCAGCCGAACACTGAAGCTTTCTTT | CASRRQPNTEAFF | - | TRBJ1-1 | TRBV6-5 | -
TGTGCCAGCAGCTTAGGGGGACAGCCTAACTATGGCTACACCTTC | CASSLGGQPNYGYTF | TRBD1 | TRBJ1-2 | TRBV7-8 | -
TGTGCCAGTAGTGTCACTATCGGAACCTATGGCTACACCTTC | CASSVTIGTYGYTF | - | TRBJ1-2 | TRBV19 | -
TGTGCCAGCAGTCGGACAGGGAGCTATGGCTACACCTTC | CASSRTGSYGYTF | TRBD1 | TRBJ1-2 | TRBV6-2/TRBV6-3 | -
TGTGCCAGCTCACAAGGAAGACAGGGGACAGATACGCAGTATTTT | CASSQGRQGTDTQYF | TRBD1 | TRBJ2-3 | TRBV18 | -
TGTGCCAGCTCACCATCCGGGGGGGCGGATACGCAGTATTTT | CASSPSGGADTQYF | TRBD2 | TRBJ2-3 | TRBV18 | -
TGTGCCAGCAGGCAGAGAGACGGGACCGGGGAGCTGTTTTTT | CASRQRDGTGELFF | - | TRBJ2-2 | TRBV6-6 | -
TGTGCCAGCAGCTTAAGCAGCGGCGGGGGCAACGGCTACACCTTC | CASSLSSGGGNGYTF | - | TRBJ1-2 | TRBV7-3 | -
TGTGCCAGCAGCGAAAGGCAGCGATCACCCCTCCACTTT | CASSERQRSPLHF | - | TRBJ1-6 | TRBV7-3 | -
TGTGCCAGCAGCCTTAGCGGGTCTTCCTACAATGAGCAGTTCTTC | CASSLSGSSYNEQFF | TRBD2 | TRBJ2-1 | TRBV2 | -
TGTGCCAGCAGTGCCCGCCGAGGAGCGCTCCCCACTGAAGCTTTCTTT | CASSARRGALPTEAFF | - | TRBJ1-1 | TRBV6-1 | -
TGTGCCAGTAGTATAGGGCAGGGATCGGGCGGGGAGCTGTTTTTT | CASSIGQGSGGELFF | - | TRBJ2-2 | TRBV19 | -
TGCAGTGCCACTTGGGGAAACACCATATATTTT | CSATWGNTIYF | - | TRBJ1-3 | TRBV20-1 | -
TGCAGCGTGAGAGGAGAGACCCAGTACTTC | CSVRGETQYF | - | TRBJ2-5 | TRBV29-1 | -
TGTGCCAGCGGGACAGGGGGCTTGGAAACTAATGAAAAACTGTTTTTT | CASGTGGLETNEKLFF | TRBD1 | TRBJ1-4 | TRBV25-1 | -
TGTGCCAGTAGTGAGGGACAGTCCCTGGCCGAGCAGTACTTC | CASSEGQSLAEQYF | TRBD1 | TRBJ2-7 | TRBV19 | -
TGTGCCAGCAGCTTAGGTAACAGGGGGTCGTCTTCCCCCTACGAGCAGTACTTC | CASSLGNRGSSSPYEQYF | TRBD1 | TRBJ2-7 | TRBV11-2 | -
TGTGCCAGCAGTGTGGCGGCATATGGCACTGAAGCTTTCTTT | CASSVAAYGTEAFF | - | TRBJ1-1 | TRBV2 | -
TGTGCCACCAGTGACCCTAAACCGCAGGGCCCCCGAAACACCATATATTTT | CATSDPKPQGPRNTIYF | - | TRBJ1-3 | TRBV24-1 | -
TGCGCCAGCAGCCACGGCCTGTTACAGGGGAACACTGAAGCTTTCTTT | CASSHGLLQGNTEAFF | - | TRBJ1-1 | TRBV4-1 | -
TGTGCCAGCAGTGAAGCGCTTCAGGAAATGAACACTGAAGCTTTCTTT | CASSEALQEMNTEAFF | - | TRBJ1-1 | TRBV2 | -
TGTGCCAGCAGCCACAGGGAACCGAACACCGGGGAGCTGTTTTTT | CASSHREPNTGELFF | - | TRBJ2-2 | TRBV14 | -
TGTGCCATCAGTGAGTCCCGACGGGTGTCAGATTCTAAATACGAGCAGTACTTC | CAISESRRVSDSKYEQYF | - | TRBJ2-7 | TRBV10-3 | -
TGTGCCAGCAGTGAAGTTCAATCCACTGAAGCTTTCTTT | CASSEVQSTEAFF | - | TRBJ1-1 | TRBV6-1 | few